What follows are 18 T cell receptor beta chains derived from one specimen sequenced in a study of shared clonotypes between healthy human individuals. The assay was immunoSEQ multiplex PCR, and TCRdb's table has in-frame clones only and misses some. The data contain some 2,500,000 clones, 85% to 95% of them singletons. Sequencing was carried out using naive CD4+ T cells from PBMCs. Subset specified: CD45RA+ positively selected. These receptors originate from a man between 18 and 35 years old in good health. Some clones in this sample may be carry-over from other donors' samples.

The chain combines TRBV6-5 with TRBJ2-7; a weak D match, TRBD1 (6 bases). Trimming cost V 5 bases and J 5 bases, with 19 bases left between them. Germline V gene data show CDR1 as MNHEY and CDR2 as SVGAGI. The CDR3 spans 15 residues. The CDR3 nucleotides read TGTGCCAGCAGTCCAGTGGGGGCCCGCAAACACGAGCAGTACTTC. Translated: CASSPVGARKHEQYF.

This clone was seen only a few times. The J gene is TRBJ2-2, the V gene TRBV4-1; 9 nucleotides align to TRBD2. The length of the CDR3 is 17 residues. Germline V gene data show CDR1 as MGHRA and CDR2 as YSYEKL. Trimming cost V 4 bases and J 5 bases; bases outside gene matches: 11. The CDR3 here is CASSPVPGLADTGELFF. CDR3 nucleotide sequence: TGCGCCAGCAGCCCAGTCCCGGGACTAGCCGATACCGGGGAGCTGTTTTTT.

The rearrangement links TRBV6-5 to TRBJ2-4, with a possible D match to TRBD1 (6 bases). Trimming removed 0 bases at V and 6 bases at J, with 15 bases between. CDR1 is MNHEY and CDR2 is SVGAGI in the germline V gene. The CDR3 totals 16 residues. CDR3 region: CASSYSRGLVGNIQYF. Written as DNA, the CDR3 is TGTGCCAGCAGTTACTCGAGGGGGTTAGTAGGAAACATTCAGTACTTC.

The genes are TRBV5-1 and TRBJ2-7, with 8 bases lining up with TRBD1. Germline values: CDR1 SGHRS, CDR2 YFSETQ. The J segment lost 5 bases and the V segment lost 4 bases, leaving 5 bases of the junction unmatched. This CDR3 contains 13 residues. CDR3 nucleotides: TGCGCCAGCAGCATCGGACAGGGAGACGAGCAGTACTTC. Translated: CASSIGQGDEQYF.

This clone was detected only once. The V call is TRBV28, the J call TRBJ1-2; 9 bases are shared with TRBD1. In germline, CDR1 is MDHEN, CDR2 SYDVKM. V was pared by 3 bases and J by 8 bases, with 4 bases of the junction left unmatched. The CDR3 sequence is 13 residues long. The CDR3 protein is CASSFPGTGGYTF. The CDR3 nucleotides read TGTGCCAGCAGTTTCCCCGGGACAGGGGGCTACACCTTC.

The table lists this clone with a count of one. The sample has other DNA sequences that encode this CDR3 too. The chain combines TRBV19 with TRBJ1-5, with TRBD1 as a possible D gene (6 bases). The germline V gene has CDR1 LNHDA and CDR2 SQIVND (reference sequence). Trimming cost V 3 bases and J 0 bases, with 12 bases left between them. There are 16 residues in the CDR3. The CDR3 nucleotides are TGTGCCAGTAGTATTAGGGGGAGGGATAGCAATCAGCCCCAGCATTTT. Amino acid sequence: CASSIRGRDSNQPQHF.

The chain carries TRBV18 and TRBJ2-3; 9 bases fit TRBD1. CDR1 is KGHSH, CDR2 LQKENI, per germline. Germline trimming cut 3 bases from V and 3 bases from J; bases unmatched to any gene: 10. The CDR3 totals 17 residues. The DNA for the CDR3 is TGTGCCAGCTCACCGAGACAGGGGGTAGGAGGAACAGATACGCAGTATTTT. Amino acid sequence: CASSPRQGVGGTDTQYF.

The chain employs TRBV19 and TRBJ2-7, with D maybe TRBD2 (6 bases). V lost 7 bases, J lost 0 bases, and 19 bases lay in between. The CDR3 runs to 16 residues. Germline loops: CDR1 LNHDA, CDR2 SQIVND (reference sequence). Here the CDR3 reads CASTPTSGWSSYEQYF. The CDR3 coding sequence is TGTGCCAGTACCCCCACGAGCGGGTGGAGCTCCTACGAGCAGTACTTC.

This chain links TRBV5-8 with TRBJ1-1; D is undetermined. The germline V gene encodes CDR1 SGHTS and CDR2 YDEGEE. This CDR3 spans 13 amino acids. V lost 2 bases to trimming and J lost 1 base, with 6 bases between them. The CDR3 loop is CASSFLPNTEAFF. The CDR3 DNA follows: TGTGCCAGCAGCTTCCTGCCGAACACTGAAGCTTTCTTT. Based on the CDR3 plus reference TRBV5-8 and TRBJ1-1, the full variable domain is EAGVTQSPTHLIKTRGQQATLRCSPISGHTSVYWYQQALGLGLQFLLWYDEGEERNRGNFPPRFSGRQFPNYSSELNVNALELEDSALYLCASSFLPNTEAFFGQGTRLTVV.

V and J are TRBV5-4 and TRBJ2-3, with no clear D. CDR3 length: 13 amino acids. Germline V gene data show CDR1 as SGHNT and CDR2 as YYREEE (reference sequence). The ends were cut back, 1 base at V and 1 base at J, with 4 bases in the middle. CDR3 sequence reads: CASSLYRTDTQYF. CDR3 in DNA: TGTGCCAGCAGCTTGTACCGCACAGATACGCAGTATTTT.

The chain has TRBV30 and TRBJ2-2; D not resolved. Germline V CDR1 and CDR2: GTSNPN, SVGIG (reference sequence). Trimming stripped 3 bases from V and 1 base from J, with 12 bases between. There are 15 residues in the CDR3. CDR3 sequence: CAWRGRRMNTGELFF. The DNA for the CDR3 is TGTGCCTGGAGAGGAAGGCGGATGAACACCGGGGAGCTGTTTTTT.

V is TRBV27 and J is TRBJ2-3; 9 bases are a match to TRBD1. Unmatched junction bases numbered 6, after V lost 5 bases and J lost 3 bases. CDR1 is MNHEY and CDR2 is SMNVEV in the germline V gene (reference sequence). The CDR3 contains 15 residues. The CDR3 coding sequence is TGTGCCAGCAGTGCCAGGGACAGGGCAACAGATACGCAGTATTTT. Residues: CASSARDRATDTQYF.

The chain joins TRBV6-1 to TRBJ2-1; TRBD1 might be the D (5 bases). Germline CDR1 reads MNHNS; CDR2 reads SASEGT. The CDR3 covers 15 residues. V was cut by 4 bases and J by 2 bases, with 12 bases left in between. The CDR3 region has the DNA TGTGCCAGCAGTGCCCGGACAAGACCCTACAATGAGCAGTTCTTC. It yields the protein CASSARTRPYNEQFF.

The rearrangement links TRBV6-1 to TRBJ2-7, with D perhaps matching TRBD2 (6 bases). V was trimmed by 4 bases and J by 0 bases, leaving 22 bases between them. This CDR3 is 18 amino acids long. Germline CDR1 MNHNS, CDR2 SASEGT. This CDR3 reads CASSVRDLGGGTSYEQYF. The CDR3 region has the DNA TGTGCCAGCAGTGTTAGGGATCTGGGGGGAGGTACCTCCTACGAGCAGTACTTC.

This chain's CDR3 is CASSPPGVAGDTQYF. The CDR3 nucleotides are TGTGCCAGCAGCCCCCCCGGAGTAGCGGGGGATACGCAGTATTTT. The chain employs TRBV7-3 and TRBJ2-3, with 8 bases matching TRBD2. V gave up 5 bases and J gave up 6 bases; unmatched junction bases: 10. Germline V gene sequence: CDR1 SGHTA, CDR2 FQGTGA. The CDR3 loop spans 15 amino acids.

The genes are TRBV18 and TRBJ1-2, with 7 bases identical to TRBD1. The V gene end was trimmed by 3 bases and the J gene end by 2 bases; junction bases not matched to a gene: 15. From germline, CDR1 is KGHSH and CDR2 LQKENI. The CDR3 is made up of 18 amino acids. The CDR3: CASSPLQGTARTNYGYTF. The CDR3 nucleotides read TGTGCCAGCTCACCGCTGCAGGGGACAGCCCGAACGAACTATGGCTACACCTTC.

This clone was seen only once. V usage is TRBV9 and J usage is TRBJ2-7; the D gene could be TRBD1 or TRBD2 (6 bases each). Trimming cost V 3 bases and J 6 bases, with 19 bases left between them. The germline V gene encodes CDR1 SGDLS and CDR2 YYNGEE. The CDR3 runs to 15 residues. The CDR3 DNA reads as TGTGCCAGCAGCGACACCCCCGGGGGCCTTGGCGAGCAGTACTTC. As protein: CASSDTPGGLGEQYF. The variable domain in full, completed from reference TRBV9 and TRBJ2-7, reads DSGVTQTPKHLITATGQRVTLRCSPRSGDLSVYWYQQSLDQGLQFLIQYYNGEERAKGNILERFSAQQFPDLHSELNLSSLELGDSALYFCASSDTPGGLGEQYFGPGTRLTVT.

The chain employs TRBV5-1 and TRBJ1-1, with 10 bases identical to TRBD1. The CDR3 covers 15 residues. V gave up 4 bases and J gave up 1 base; unmatched junction bases: 4. Germline CDR1 is SGHRS and CDR2 is YFSETQ. This CDR3 reads CASSRGQGPNTEAFF. The CDR3 nucleotides are TGCGCCAGCAGCAGGGGACAGGGGCCGAACACTGAAGCTTTCTTT.